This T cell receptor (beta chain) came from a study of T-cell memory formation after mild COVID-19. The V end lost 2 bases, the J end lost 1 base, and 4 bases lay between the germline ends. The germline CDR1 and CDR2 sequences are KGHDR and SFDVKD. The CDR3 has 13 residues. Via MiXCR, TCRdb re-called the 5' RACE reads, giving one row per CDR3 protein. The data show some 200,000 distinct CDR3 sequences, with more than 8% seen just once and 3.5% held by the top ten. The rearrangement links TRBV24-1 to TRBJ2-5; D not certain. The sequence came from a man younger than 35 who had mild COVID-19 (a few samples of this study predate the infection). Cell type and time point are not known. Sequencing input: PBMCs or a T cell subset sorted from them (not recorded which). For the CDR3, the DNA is TGTGCCACCAGTGATTGGGGCCAAGAGACCCAGTACTTC. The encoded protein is CATSDWGQETQYF.